What follows are 23 T cell receptor beta chains derived from one specimen sequenced in a study of cytomegalovirus exposure and HLA in healthy donors. Only in-frame clones appear in the TCRdb table, and some are missing; sequencing was by immunoSEQ multiplex PCR. The sample gives approximately 170,000 clones, about 90% of which show up once; 3% is in the top ten. Sample: PBMCs. The receptors derive from a woman aged 18 to 35 in good health and CMV-seropositive.

The V gene is TRBV6-5, the J gene TRBJ2-1, with 13 positions matching TRBD2. The germline CDR1 and CDR2 sequences are MNHEY and SVGAGI. The V segment lost 10 bases and the J segment 10 bases; nucleotides outside the gene matches: 13. The CDR3 loop spans 15 amino acids. In nucleotides, the CDR3 is TGTGCCACCAAAGAACTAGCGGGAGGGCCTGGGGAGCAGTTCTTC. This gives the protein CATKELAGGPGEQFF.

The chain couples TRBV21-1 to TRBJ2-2; TRBD1, the table's D call, was not compared with the DNA. TRBV21-1 is annotated as a pseudogene. The CDR3 runs to 16 residues. The chain's CDR3 is CASSTPDRAGTGELFF. The CDR3 nucleotides are TGTGCCAGCAGCACGCCCGACAGGGCCGGGACCGGGGAGCTGTTTTTT.

The rearrangement joins TRBV7-8 to TRBJ2-7, with D maybe TRBD2 (6 bases). The CDR3 has 15 amino acids. The V end was cut by 1 base, the J end by 1 base, with 11 bases between. CDR1 and CDR2 (germline): SGHVS, FQNEAQ. The CDR3 region has the DNA TGTGCCAGCAGCTTAGAAGCGGGCGGATCCTACGAGCAGTACTTC. It is translated as CASSLEAGGSYEQYF.

CDR3 sequence: CASSLIAGGLLWEQYF. The CDR3 region has the DNA TGTGCCAGCAGCTTAATTGCGGGAGGTTTGTTGTGGGAGCAGTACTTC. The J gene is TRBJ2-7, the V gene TRBV7-8; 8 bases are a match to TRBD2. From germline, CDR1 is SGHVS and CDR2 FQNEAQ. The CDR3 is made up of 16 amino acids. Germline trimming cut 2 bases from V and 7 bases from J; bases unmatched to any gene: 13.

V and J are TRBV4-2 and TRBJ2-7; TRBD1 aligns across 8 bases. Germline CDR1 LGHNA, CDR2 YNFKEQ. The CDR3 consists of 14 residues. The V segment lost 1 base and the J segment 4 bases; nucleotides outside the gene matches: 3. CDR3 residues: CASSQGQGWYEQYF. CDR3 bases: TGTGCCAGCAGCCAAGGACAGGGGTGGTACGAGCAGTACTTC.

The J gene is TRBJ1-2, the V gene TRBV28, with D tentatively TRBD1 (6 bases). V gave up 5 bases and J gave up 4 bases, with 17 bases separating them. The CDR3 is made up of 15 amino acids. Germline V CDR1 and CDR2: MDHEN, SYDVKM. CDR3 sequence reads: CASSLKTGAGYGYTF. The CDR3 DNA follows: TGTGCCAGCAGTCTTAAGACAGGTGCGGGCTATGGCTACACCTTC.

V and J are TRBV7-9 and TRBJ1-3, with D unclear. V was cut by 4 bases and J by 2 bases, with 6 bases left in between. CDR3 length: 13 residues. CDR1 SEHNR and CDR2 FQNEAQ come from the germline V gene (reference sequence). The CDR3 nucleotides read TGTGCCAGCAGCTCAGGCCCTGGAAACACCATATATTTT. Translating gives CASSSGPGNTIYF.

The gene calls are TRBV2 and TRBJ2-7, with 8 bases aligning to TRBD1. The CDR3 is 16 residues long. Trimming cost V 5 bases and J 4 bases; bases outside gene matches: 13. CDR1 and CDR2 (germline): SNHLY, FYNNEI. The CDR3 loop reads CASSRSGGELKYEQYF. CDR3 coding DNA: TGTGCCAGCAGTCGATCAGGGGGCGAGCTGAAATACGAGCAGTACTTC.

The chain employs TRBV6-6 and TRBJ2-3; 11 bases fit TRBD2. CDR3 length: 16 residues. V trimming: 5 bases; J trimming: 4 bases; junction bases outside the gene matches: 8. The germline V gene encodes CDR1 MNHNY and CDR2 SVGAGI (reference sequence). The CDR3 sequence: CASSLLAGGNADTQYF. The CDR3 region has the DNA TGTGCCAGCAGTCTGCTAGCGGGAGGTAATGCAGATACGCAGTATTTT.

The chain uses TRBV7-2 and TRBJ2-3; D remains ambiguous. Germline lookup yields CDR1 SGHTA and CDR2 FQGNSA. Trimming stripped 2 bases from V and 6 bases from J, with 9 bases between. The CDR3 totals 13 residues. The CDR3, as DNA: TGTGCCAGCAGCTTACCCCCGGTGGATACGCAGTATTTT. Protein: CASSLPPVDTQYF.

V usage is TRBV5-1 and J usage is TRBJ2-2; possible D gene TRBD2, 6 bases. Germline-derived CDR1 and CDR2 are SGHRS and YFSETQ. The CDR3 sequence is 14 residues long. V was clipped by 3 bases and J by 6 bases, with 12 bases between them. CDR3 protein: CASSYGTSAGELFF. The CDR3 coding sequence is TGCGCCAGCAGCTACGGGACTTCGGCCGGGGAGCTGTTTTTT.

The chain links TRBV5-5 to TRBJ1-2; D unclear. This CDR3 is built from 14 residues. The germline V and J ends were trimmed by 0 bases and 1 base, with 7 bases remaining between them. The germline gives CDR1 SGHKS, CDR2 YYEKEE (reference sequence). The CDR3: CASSLERGNYGYTF. The CDR3 region has the DNA TGTGCCAGCAGCTTGGAGCGGGGTAACTATGGCTACACCTTC.

The CDR3 nucleotides are TGTGCCAGCAGCTCAATTTCAGGGTCTAGTCGTGGCTACACCTTC. Protein product: CASSSISGSSRGYTF. The chain recombines TRBV7-2 with TRBJ1-2, with D possibly TRBD1 on 5 matching bases. The CDR3 loop spans 15 amino acids. Trimming took off 4 bases at V and 7 bases at J, with 19 bases between the two ends. In germline, CDR1 is SGHTA, CDR2 FQGNSA.

The chain recombines TRBV5-1 with TRBJ1-2; 9 bases match TRBD1. Germline V gives CDR1 SGHRS, CDR2 YFSETQ. CDR3 length: 14 residues. With 3 bases clipped from V and 8 bases from J, the junction kept 8 bases outside the gene matches. The DNA for the CDR3 is TGCGCCAGCAGCTCTACAGGGGGCAGTTTGGGCTACACCTTC. Protein product: CASSSTGGSLGYTF.

V and J are TRBV5-6 and TRBJ2-5; D is unresolved. Germline V gene sequence: CDR1 SGHDT, CDR2 YYEEEE. Trimming pared 0 bases from V and 10 bases from J, leaving 7 bases between. The CDR3 extends over 11 amino acids. The CDR3 region has the DNA TGTGCCAGCAGCTTGGGGCTCGTCCAGTACTTC. It translates to CASSLGLVQYF.

The chain's CDR3 is CASSVEGRASGDNEQFF. DNA for the CDR3: TGTGCCAGCAGCGTAGAGGGACGGGCTAGCGGAGACAATGAGCAGTTCTTC. The chain links TRBV9 to TRBJ2-1; TRBD2 agrees at 7 bases. The CDR3 totals 17 residues. The germline CDR1 and CDR2 sequences are SGDLS and YYNGEE. With 0 bases clipped from V and 5 bases from J, the junction kept 11 bases outside the gene matches.

This clone was recorded only once. V and J are TRBV4-2 and TRBJ2-2; TRBD2 aligns across 16 bases. The germline CDR1 and CDR2 sequences are LGHNA and YNFKEQ. The CDR3 sequence is 19 residues long. Trimming at V came to 1 base and at J to 8 bases, leaving 10 bases not matched to a gene. The CDR3 DNA is TGTGCCAGCAGCCAAGCTTTAGGGACTAGCGGGGGGGCAGGTGGGGAGCTGTTTTTT. This encodes CASSQALGTSGGAGGELFF.

Only a few counts were recorded for this clone. V and J are TRBV13 and TRBJ1-5; D is undetermined. The CDR3 runs to 13 residues. Deletions cut 0 bases from V and 6 bases from J, with 6 bases between. Germline CDR1 is PRHDT and CDR2 is FYEKMQ (reference sequence). The CDR3: CASSLGSVQPQHF. CDR3 coding DNA: TGTGCCAGCAGCTTAGGTTCAGTTCAGCCCCAGCATTTT.

This chain uses TRBV2 with TRBJ2-2, with 7 bases that match TRBD1. The CDR3 extends over 15 amino acids. Germline assignment: CDR1 SNHLY and CDR2 FYNNEI. J lost 4 bases, V lost 1 base, and 3 bases had no gene match. The CDR3 protein is CASSEGTGSTGELFF. DNA of the CDR3: TGTGCCAGCAGTGAAGGGACAGGTAGCACCGGGGAGCTGTTTTTT.

The rearrangement links TRBV5-1 to TRBJ2-3, with 7 bases lining up with TRBD2. CDR1 and CDR2 from the germline V gene are SGHRS and YFSETQ. The CDR3 has 20 residues. Trimming at V came to 0 bases and at J to 11 bases, leaving 27 bases not matched to a gene. This CDR3 reads CASSLANTIGGGGIASRQYF. The CDR3 region has the DNA TGCGCCAGCAGCTTGGCAAATACGATAGGAGGCGGGGGTATTGCTTCTCGGCAGTATTTT.

The rearrangement uses TRBV7-6 and TRBJ1-2; TRBD1 matches 7 bases. V shed 5 bases, J shed 7 bases, and the junction held 10 bases outside the gene matches. The CDR3 loop spans 14 amino acids. Germline V gene lookup returns CDR1 SGHVS and CDR2 FNYEAQ. This CDR3 reads CASSPTPGGGGYTF. The CDR3 region has the DNA TGTGCCAGCAGCCCAACCCCAGGGGGAGGTGGCTACACCTTC.

The chain is built from TRBV4-1 and TRBJ2-1; 10 positions agree with TRBD2. In germline, CDR1 is MGHRA, CDR2 YSYEKL. V was pared by 4 bases and J by 0 bases, with 15 bases of the junction left unmatched. This CDR3 has 20 residues. In nucleotides, the CDR3 is TGCGCCAGCAGCCCCGACCGGACTAGCGGAAGGCGGAGCTCCTACAATGAGCAGTTCTTC. Its protein is CASSPDRTSGRRSSYNEQFF.

This clone was detected only a few times. The genes are TRBV5-4 and TRBJ1-2; 8 bases fit TRBD1. Germline V gene lookup returns CDR1 SGHNT and CDR2 YYREEE (reference sequence). J lost 2 bases, V lost 2 bases, and 2 bases had no gene match. The CDR3 runs 14 residues. CDR3 nucleotides: TGTGCCAGCAGCTTCTGGACAGGGAACTATGGCTACACCTTC. This gives the protein CASSFWTGNYGYTF. Full variable domain (outside the CDR3, taken from reference TRBV5-4 and TRBJ1-2): ETGVTQSPTHLIKTRGQQVTLRCSSQSGHNTVSWYQQALGQGPQFIFQYYREEENGRGNFPPRFSGLQFPNYSSELNVNALELDDSALYLCASSFWTGNYGYTFGSGTRLTVV.